A single sample gave rise to the 14 T cell receptor beta chains below, sequenced in a study of Ad26.COV2.S vaccination and SARS-CoV-2 variants. Clones were sequenced by immunoSEQ multiplex PCR, and TCRdb holds only the in-frame ones, with some missing. This table has roughly 350,000 clones, roughly 87% appearing once. Treatment given: some 20 received Ad26.COV2.S at low or high dose, single or two shots; several received placebo; per-sample allocation not given. All samples were drawn on day 63, counting from the first vaccine or placebo injection. Sequenced here: peripheral blood, sampled in a trial of Ad26.COV2.S vaccine versus placebo. These receptors originate from a person aged 18-60 years who received the Ad26.COV2.S COVID-19 vaccine or a placebo.

The chain couples TRBV20-1 to TRBJ1-1; D uncertain. The CDR3 spans 10 residues. V dropped 5 bases and J dropped 11 bases, with 12 bases sitting between them. Germline V gene sequence: CDR1 DFQATT, CDR2 SNEGSKA (reference sequence). This CDR3 is CSACFWWAFF. CDR3 sequence (DNA): TGCAGTGCTTGCTTCTGGTGGGCTTTCTTT.

This clone has more than one count but fewer than ten. CDR3 in DNA: TGTGCTAGTGGTTTGTCCCAAGACTGGAACGAGCAGTACTTC. Amino acids: CASGLSQDWNEQYF. The rearrangement links TRBV12-5 to TRBJ2-7, with D uncertain. In germline, CDR1 is LGHNT, CDR2 FRNRAP. The CDR3 runs 14 residues. The ends were cut back, 2 bases at V and 5 bases at J, with 13 bases in the middle.

This chain links TRBV9 with TRBJ1-6; no firm D call. The germline gives CDR1 SGDLS, CDR2 YYNGEE. V was clipped by 0 bases and J by 5 bases, with 9 bases between them. The CDR3 is 15 residues long. Written as DNA, the CDR3 is TGTGCCAGCAGCGTAGGAAAGGGCCATAATTCACCCCTCCACTTT. It translates to CASSVGKGHNSPLHF.

The chain combines TRBV12-3 or TRBV12-4 with TRBJ2-1, with 8 bases matching TRBD1. This CDR3 has 13 residues. Trimming at V came to 5 bases and at J to 5 bases, leaving 2 bases not matched to a gene. CDR3 sequence: CASSPGGNNEQFF. The CDR3 nucleotides are TGTGCCAGCAGTCCAGGGGGCAACAATGAGCAGTTCTTC.

The chain recombines TRBV6-5 with TRBJ1-2; D ambiguous. The CDR3 has 14 amino acids. The V end lost 0 bases, the J end lost 5 bases, and 10 bases lay between the germline ends. CDR1 MNHEY and CDR2 SVGAGI come from the germline V gene. The CDR3 coding sequence is TGTGCCAGCAGTTACTCGGGCAGACCTTATGGCTACACCTTC. It specifies CASSYSGRPYGYTF.

V is TRBV11-1 and J is TRBJ2-5; TRBD1 matches 7 bases. Germline V gene lookup returns CDR1 SGHAT and CDR2 FQDESV (reference sequence). CDR3 length equals 14 residues. V lost 4 bases to trimming and J lost 4 bases; unmatched junction nucleotides: 6. The CDR3 nucleotides read TGTGCCAGCAGCTACGACAGGGTAGGAGAGACCCAGTACTTC. As protein: CASSYDRVGETQYF.

This clone was detected only once. The chain carries TRBV7-2 and TRBJ2-3; 7 bases match TRBD1. The V segment lost 5 bases and the J segment 4 bases; nucleotides outside the gene matches: 6. From germline, CDR1 is SGHTA and CDR2 FQGNSA. The CDR3 sequence is 14 residues long. The CDR3 sequence: CASSRDSEADTQYF. The CDR3 coding sequence is TGTGCCAGCAGCCGGGACAGTGAGGCAGATACGCAGTATTTT.

The gene calls are TRBV5-1 and TRBJ1-1, with 11 bases matching TRBD1. Trimming cost V 2 bases and J 6 bases; bases outside gene matches: 3. Germline assignment: CDR1 SGHRS and CDR2 YFSETQ. The CDR3 runs 14 residues. The CDR3 loop is CASSLTGQGAEAFF. The CDR3 nucleotides read TGCGCCAGCAGCTTAACGGGACAGGGGGCTGAAGCTTTCTTT.

The genes are TRBV7-2 and TRBJ1-2; 11 nucleotides agree with TRBD1. The junction had 7 bases not matched to a gene; V was cut back by 3 bases and J by 7 bases. The CDR3 contains 15 residues. Per the germline V gene, CDR1 is SGHTA and CDR2 is FQGNSA. The CDR3 coding sequence is TGTGCCAGCAGCTTTAGTGGGACAGGGGGTTCTGGCTACACCTTC. Amino acid sequence: CASSFSGTGGSGYTF. The full variable domain, its missing parts supplied by reference TRBV7-2 and TRBJ1-2, is GAGVSQSPSNKVTEKGKDVELRCDPISGHTALYWYRQSLGQGLEFLIYFQGNSAPDKSGLPSDRFSAERTGGSVSTLTIQRTQQEDSAVYLCASSFSGTGGSGYTFGSGTRLTVV.

V is TRBV4-3 and J is TRBJ2-7, with D perhaps matching TRBD1 (6 bases). The length of the CDR3 is 16 residues. Germline V CDR1 and CDR2: LGHNA, YSLEER. V lost 1 base and J 1 base, leaving 14 bases between the germline ends. The chain's CDR3 is CASSQATGVRSYEQYF. Written as DNA, the CDR3 is TGCGCCAGCAGCCAAGCGACAGGAGTGCGGTCCTACGAGCAGTACTTC.

To note about this clone: The same CDR3 arises from other DNA sequences in this sample as well. The V gene is TRBV4-3, the J gene TRBJ1-2; 10 positions match TRBD1. There are 14 residues in the CDR3. Germline lookup yields CDR1 LGHNA and CDR2 YSLEER. Trimming cost V 4 bases and J 5 bases; bases outside gene matches: 4. CDR3 nucleotide sequence: TGCGCCAGCAGCCCGACAGGGGGCGGGTATGGCTACACCTTC. The encoded protein is CASSPTGGGYGYTF.

The chain carries TRBV29-1 and TRBJ2-1; TRBD2 might be the D (6 bases). Per germline, CDR1 SQVTM and CDR2 ANQGSEA. Trimming took 6 bases from V and 0 from J, leaving 12 bases between them. The CDR3 sequence is 14 residues long. This chain's CDR3 is CSVTGSSSYNEQFF. The DNA of the CDR3 is TGCAGCGTGACCGGGAGCAGCTCCTACAATGAGCAGTTCTTC.

V is TRBV10-3 and J is TRBJ1-1; D perhaps matches TRBD1 (5 bases). V lost 6 bases and J lost 1, with 9 bases in between. CDR1 and CDR2 from the germline V gene are ENHRY and SYGVKD. This CDR3 region has 13 residues. The CDR3 reads CAIRTDPNTEAFF. CDR3 nucleotide sequence: TGTGCCATCAGGACAGACCCGAACACTGAAGCTTTCTTT.

This clone was counted at least ten times. The chain uses TRBV2 and TRBJ2-1; weak D call: TRBD2 (5 bases). Trimming left V 2 bases short and J 6 bases short, with 11 bases between. CDR1 is SNHLY and CDR2 is FYNNEI in the germline V gene. The CDR3 runs to 14 residues. The CDR3 DNA sequence: TGTGCCAGCAGTGAAATACTAGTGAGCAATGAGCAGTTCTTC. It encodes CASSEILVSNEQFF. Drawing the rest from reference TRBV2 and TRBJ2-1, the complete variable domain is EPEVTQTPSHQVTQMGQEVILRCVPISNHLYFYWYRQILGQKVEFLVSFYNNEISEKSEIFDDQFSVERPDGSNFTLKIRSTKLEDSAMYFCASSEILVSNEQFFGPGTRLTVL.